This T cell receptor (beta chain) derives from a study of control samples from healthy donors and cancer patients. Repertoires were generated with immunoSEQ multiplex PCR, while TCRdb's copy carries only in-frame clones and drops some. The repertoire shows around 190,000 clones; the top ten hold roughly 2%. CDR3 length: 14 residues. V lost 2 bases to trimming and J lost 3 bases, with 8 bases between them. Germline V gene data show CDR1 as KGHSH and CDR2 as LQKENI. The specimen sequenced was blood. The TCR comes from a woman in her twenties or thirties in good health. J is TRBJ1-3 and V is TRBV18; D is ambiguous. The CDR3 loop reads CASSPWGGGNTIYF. The DNA of the CDR3 is TGTGCCAGCTCACCATGGGGAGGTGGAAACACCATATATTTT.